This T cell receptor beta chain was sequenced in a study of CD8+ T cells in alopecia areata (dated by TCRdb to the late 2010s). Background on the whole study: The treated patients, all with moderate-to-severe alopecia areata, were enrolled in an open-label pilot trial of oral tofacitinib given at 5 to 10 mg twice daily. Amplification of TCRbeta CDR3 regions was done by immunoSEQ multiplex PCR using 35 Vbeta forward primers and 13 Jbeta reverse primers. RNA came from the PAXgene miRNA kit for fixed scalp, the miRNeasy kit for PBMCs, and the RNeasy kit for mouse skin. Clonality in the scalp was compared among normal scalp (n=4), patchy alopecia areata scalp (n=8), and alopecia totalis/universalis scalp (n=8). Disease severity in treated patients was measured with the SALT score, which quantifies the percentage of affected scalp surface area. Biopsies were taken from tofacitinib-treated patients at baseline and at 4 and 24 weeks of treatment, and a later scalp biopsy was taken in several of the tofacitinib-treated patients. Scalp tissue and sorted CD4+ and CD8+ peripheral blood T cells from patchy and totalis/universalis alopecia areata patients and from healthy controls were covered by human TCRbeta sequencing. In both human patients and the C3H/HeJ mouse model, the study applied high-throughput TCRbeta sequencing to look at T cell clonal expansion in alopecia areata. Tofacitinib was administered for 6 to 18 months, and 6 months of follow-up off drug were then conducted to assess delayed response and recurrence.

The library came from the immunoSEQ multiplex PCR assay. For TCR sequencing, RNA was extracted from every sample and reverse transcribed into cDNA to serve as template. First-strand cDNA was synthesized using SuperScript III with a 2:1 mix of oligo-dT and random hexamers. A synthetic immune receptor repertoire was used to gauge amplification bias, and whatever bias remained was removed computationally. The original pipeline was this. Raw reads were preprocessed for error removal, and CDR3 was defined according to IMGT conventions as running from the conserved cysteine to phenylalanine. Clonality was computed as 1 minus the Shannon entropy, with the entropy normalized by log2 of the number of productive unique TCRs. Scalp TCRbeta sequences were cross-referenced with sorted blood CD4 and CD8 repertoires so that the CD4 or CD8 identity of scalp clones could be inferred. Drawn from immuneACCESS, this table holds only the in-frame rearrangements with V and J called that TCRdb kept. Clones are partly lost; checked studies trace under half to an unresolved V gene and leave the rest unexplained. That table gives V, J and clone size, and the DNA gave D and trimming. The sample yields more than 95,000 clones; 50% to 75% were counted once. In total, the top ten clones hold approximately 31% of the sample.

V and J are truncated by 2 bases and 7 bases respectively, leaving an intervening sequence of 12 bases. Taken from cysteine to phenylalanine, the CDR3 has 14 residues. Here the CDR3 DNA is all that survives: 42 bases in frame from base 1. The germline V gene supplies CDR1 SGHTA and CDR2 FQGTGA. The investigation overall reported the following: Higher clonality and more expanded CD8+ clones were observed in lesional scalp than in normal scalp, particularly in alopecia totalis/universalis, a finding suggestive of antigenic drive. With tofacitinib, both scalp clonality and the number of expanded CD8+ clones among the top 100 scalp clones went down significantly. Shared TCR sequences between patients were less evident than in mice, which may be partly attributable to HLA diversity in the patient population. Resident alphabeta T cells in normal human skin are also sequenced, complicating scalp TCR repertoire analysis, unlike mouse skin dominated by gammadelta T cells. Many expanded lesional clones were found to persist in scalp and blood during tofacitinib treatment, and relapse after treatment cessation may be partly explained by this persistence. The treated cohort was small, with a single nonresponder, so links between baseline CD8+ expansion and response need larger studies.

Interpreted using the paper, the time point label stands for: about 4 weeks on oral tofacitinib. The sample's treatment or condition label is to be understood as: oral pan-JAK inhibitor, 5-10 mg twice daily. Lesional scalp punch biopsies and peripheral blood were collected from alopecia areata patients. PBMCs were separated by density centrifugation and stained for CD3, CD4 and CD8, after which CD4+ and CD8+ T cells were sorted on a FACSAria. Points on this clone: Its antigen remains unidentified. Per-base quality was not reported, and no clone a single base away is much larger than it.

The chain is assembled from TRBV7-3 and TRBJ2-1; the D element could tentatively be TRBD1 or TRBD2, as 6 bases agree for each. The TCR was taken from a human donor with alopecia areata. The specimen was CD8+ T cells sorted from blood, collected at week 4, from a patient treated with tofacitinib. CDR3 protein: CASSLGGAGNEQFF. The nucleotide sequence reads TGTGCCAGCAGCTTAGGGGGCGCGGGGAATGAGCAGTTCTTC.